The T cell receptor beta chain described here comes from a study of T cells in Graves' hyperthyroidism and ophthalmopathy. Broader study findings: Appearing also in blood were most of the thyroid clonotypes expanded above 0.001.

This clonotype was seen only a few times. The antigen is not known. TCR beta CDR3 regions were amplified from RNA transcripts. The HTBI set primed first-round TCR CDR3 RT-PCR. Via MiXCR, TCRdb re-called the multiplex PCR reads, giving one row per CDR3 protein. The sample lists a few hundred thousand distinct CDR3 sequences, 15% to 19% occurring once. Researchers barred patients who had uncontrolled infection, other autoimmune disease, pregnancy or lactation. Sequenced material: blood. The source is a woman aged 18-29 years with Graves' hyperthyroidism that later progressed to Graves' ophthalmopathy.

The CDR3 loop is CASSAGQGAGEQYF. The CDR3 nucleotides read TGTGCCAGCAGCGCTGGACAGGGGGCGGGGGAGCAGTACTTC. The rearrangement joins TRBV9 to TRBJ2-7; 11 nucleotides agree with TRBD1. Germline CDR1 and CDR2: SGDLS and YYNGEE. The ends lost 3 bases at V and 7 bases at J; junction bases unmatched: 6. The CDR3 is made up of 14 amino acids.